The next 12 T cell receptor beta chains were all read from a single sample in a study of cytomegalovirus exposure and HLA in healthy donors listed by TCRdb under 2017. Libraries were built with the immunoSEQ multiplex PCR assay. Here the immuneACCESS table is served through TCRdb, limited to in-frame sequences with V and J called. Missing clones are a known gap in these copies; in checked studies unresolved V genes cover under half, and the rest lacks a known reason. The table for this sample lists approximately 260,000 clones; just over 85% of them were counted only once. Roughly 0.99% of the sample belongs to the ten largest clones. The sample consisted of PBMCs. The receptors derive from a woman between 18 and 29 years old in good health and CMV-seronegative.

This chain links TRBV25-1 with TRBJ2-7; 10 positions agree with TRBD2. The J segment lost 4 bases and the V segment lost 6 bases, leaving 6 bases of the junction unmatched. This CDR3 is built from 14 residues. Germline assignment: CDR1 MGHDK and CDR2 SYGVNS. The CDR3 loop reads CASSLGTSAYEQYF. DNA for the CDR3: TGTGCCAGCAGCCTCGGGACTAGCGCTTACGAGCAGTACTTC.

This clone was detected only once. DNA for the CDR3: TGTGCCAGCCTTACGGGACAGGGGGCACACGAGCAGTACTTC. Encoded protein: CASLTGQGAHEQYF. The genes are TRBV2 and TRBJ2-7, with 12 nucleotides matching TRBD1. Trimming at V came to 8 bases and at J to 5 bases, leaving 7 bases not matched to a gene. This CDR3 spans 14 amino acids. CDR1 and CDR2 from the germline V gene are SNHLY and FYNNEI.

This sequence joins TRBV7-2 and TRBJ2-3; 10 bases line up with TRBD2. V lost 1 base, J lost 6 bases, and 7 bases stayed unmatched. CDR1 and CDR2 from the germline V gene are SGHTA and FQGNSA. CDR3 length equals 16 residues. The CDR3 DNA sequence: TGTGCCAGCAGCTTAGAGAGCGGGGGGGCCTGGGATACGCAGTATTTT. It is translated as CASSLESGGAWDTQYF.

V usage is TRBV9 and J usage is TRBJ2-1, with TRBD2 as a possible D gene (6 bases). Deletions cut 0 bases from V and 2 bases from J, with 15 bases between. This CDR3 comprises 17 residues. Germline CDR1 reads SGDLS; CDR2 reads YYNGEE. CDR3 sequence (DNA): TGTGCCAGCAGCGTAGGTGTTAGCGGACCCCCCTACAATGAGCAGTTCTTC. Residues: CASSVGVSGPPYNEQFF.

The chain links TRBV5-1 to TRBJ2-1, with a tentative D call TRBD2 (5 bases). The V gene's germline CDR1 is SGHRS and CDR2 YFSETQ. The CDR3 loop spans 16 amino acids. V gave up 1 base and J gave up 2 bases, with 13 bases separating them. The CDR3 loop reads CASSLQRTLAYNEQFF. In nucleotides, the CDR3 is TGCGCCAGCAGCTTGCAGCGGACTTTGGCCTACAATGAGCAGTTCTTC.

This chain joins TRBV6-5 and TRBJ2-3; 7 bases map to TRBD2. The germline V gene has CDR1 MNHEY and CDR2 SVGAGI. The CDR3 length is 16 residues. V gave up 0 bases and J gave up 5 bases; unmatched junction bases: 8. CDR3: CASSYSRAGRGDTQYF. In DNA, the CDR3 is TGTGCCAGCAGTTACTCGAGAGCGGGGAGGGGAGATACGCAGTATTTT.

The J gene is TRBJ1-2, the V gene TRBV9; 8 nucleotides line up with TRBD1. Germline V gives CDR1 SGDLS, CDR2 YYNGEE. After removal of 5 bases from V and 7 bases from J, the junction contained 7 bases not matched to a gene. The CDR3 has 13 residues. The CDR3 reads CASRSGTGGGYTF. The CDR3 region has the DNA TGTGCCAGCAGGTCAGGGACAGGTGGTGGCTACACCTTC. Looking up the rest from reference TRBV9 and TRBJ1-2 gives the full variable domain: DSGVTQTPKHLITATGQRVTLRCSPRSGDLSVYWYQQSLDQGLQFLIQYYNGEERAKGNILERFSAQQFPDLHSELNLSSLELGDSALYFCASRSGTGGGYTFGSGTRLTVV.

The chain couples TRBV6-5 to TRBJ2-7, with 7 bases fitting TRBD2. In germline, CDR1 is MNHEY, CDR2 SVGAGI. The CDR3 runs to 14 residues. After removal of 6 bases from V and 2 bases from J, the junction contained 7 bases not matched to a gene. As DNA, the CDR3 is TGTGCCAGCAGATGGACTGGGACTACCTACGAGCAGTACTTC. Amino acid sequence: CASRWTGTTYEQYF.

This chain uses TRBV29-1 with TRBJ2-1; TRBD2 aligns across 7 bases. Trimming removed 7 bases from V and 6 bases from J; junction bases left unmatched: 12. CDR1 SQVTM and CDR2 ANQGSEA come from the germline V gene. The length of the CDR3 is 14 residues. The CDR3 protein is CSAKRGNGVNEQFF. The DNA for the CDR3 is TGCAGCGCCAAGCGGGGTAATGGGGTCAATGAGCAGTTCTTC.

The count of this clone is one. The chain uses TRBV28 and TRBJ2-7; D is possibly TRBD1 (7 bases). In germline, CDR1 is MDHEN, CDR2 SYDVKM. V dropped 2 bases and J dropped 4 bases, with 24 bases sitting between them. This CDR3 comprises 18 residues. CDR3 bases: TGTGCCAGCAGTTTACTATATAAACGCGCGGGACAGCCTTACGAGCAGTACTTC. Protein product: CASSLLYKRAGQPYEQYF.

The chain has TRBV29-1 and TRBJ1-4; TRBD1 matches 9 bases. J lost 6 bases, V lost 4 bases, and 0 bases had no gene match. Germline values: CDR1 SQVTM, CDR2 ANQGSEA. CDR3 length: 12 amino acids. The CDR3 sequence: CSVGTGDEKLFF. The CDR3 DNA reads TGCAGCGTTGGGACAGGGGATGAAAAACTGTTTTTT.

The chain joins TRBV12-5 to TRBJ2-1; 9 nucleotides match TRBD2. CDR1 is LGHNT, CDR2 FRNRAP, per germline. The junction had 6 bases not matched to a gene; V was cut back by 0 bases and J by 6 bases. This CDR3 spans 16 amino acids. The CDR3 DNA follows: TGTGCTAGTGGTTTGGTATTGCGGGAGGGCCTCAATGAGCAGTTCTTC. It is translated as CASGLVLREGLNEQFF.